Listed below are T cell receptor beta chains from one sample, sequenced in a study of identical twins. TCRdb reprocessed the 5' RACE reads via MiXCR and lists one record per CDR3 protein. Here the sample spans around 490,000 distinct CDR3 sequences, around 15% being singletons. Separately, the same data were catalogued under a study of yellow fever vaccine responses in identical twins.

Sequencing used CD4+ T cells sorted from blood. The receptors come from a woman younger than 35 in good health. The CDR3 runs from the conserved cysteine through the conserved F or W. Fields, in order: CDR3 DNA, CDR3 protein, clone size, V gene, J gene, D gene. D genes are given only for firm matches. For some rows the clone size is stated as once, few or many, or as a class when expanded; others skip it.

cdr3_nt: TGCGCCAGCAGCCATCCGGTCCGGGACAGGGGCAATGAGCAGTTCTTC
cdr3_aa: CASSHPVRDRGNEQFF
clone_size: many
v_call: TRBV4-1
j_call: TRBJ2-1
d_call: TRBD1

cdr3_nt: TGTGCCAGCAGACCGCGGACTAGCTGGGCCTACGAGCAGTACTTC
cdr3_aa: CASRPRTSWAYEQYF
clone_size: few
v_call: TRBV28
j_call: TRBJ2-7
d_call: TRBD2

cdr3_nt: TGTGCCAGCAGGCGCACCGGGAACTTGAACACTGAAGCTTTCTTT
cdr3_aa: CASRRTGNLNTEAFF
clone_size: -
v_call: TRBV7-2
j_call: TRBJ1-1
d_call: -

cdr3_nt: TGTGCCAGCAGTTTAGGGGTCAACACCGGGGAGCTGTTTTTT
cdr3_aa: CASSLGVNTGELFF
clone_size: many
v_call: TRBV12-3/TRBV12-4
j_call: TRBJ2-2
d_call: -

cdr3_nt: TGTGCCACCAGTGATAGACTAGCGGGGACCGGGGAGCTGTTTTTT
cdr3_aa: CATSDRLAGTGELFF
clone_size: many
v_call: TRBV24-1
j_call: TRBJ2-2
d_call: TRBD2

cdr3_nt: TGTGCCAGCAGCCAAGAGCGAGGCTTAGCTGAAATAGCCAAAAACATTCAGTACTTC
cdr3_aa: CASSQERGLAEIAKNIQYF
clone_size: many
v_call: TRBV4-2
j_call: TRBJ2-4
d_call: -

cdr3_nt: TGCAGTGCTAAAGATCTAGCGGGCACAGATACGCAGTATTTT
cdr3_aa: CSAKDLAGTDTQYF
clone_size: -
v_call: TRBV20-1
j_call: TRBJ2-3
d_call: TRBD2

cdr3_nt: TGCGCCAGCAGCTCAGGACAGCCGGACACAGATACGCAGTATTTT
cdr3_aa: CASSSGQPDTDTQYF
clone_size: -
v_call: TRBV5-1
j_call: TRBJ2-3
d_call: -

cdr3_nt: TGTGCCAGCTCCCGCCGACTGGACTCCTACGAGCAGTACTTC
cdr3_aa: CASSRRLDSYEQYF
clone_size: -
v_call: TRBV18
j_call: TRBJ2-7
d_call: -

cdr3_nt: TGCGCCAGCACCCCCGGGGTTACAGGGACCCAAGAGACCCAGTACTTC
cdr3_aa: CASTPGVTGTQETQYF
clone_size: -
v_call: TRBV5-1
j_call: TRBJ2-5
d_call: -

cdr3_nt: TGCGCCAGCAGCCCCCCGGTAAGGGGGCGGATCACTGAAGCTTTCTTT
cdr3_aa: CASSPPVRGRITEAFF
clone_size: few
v_call: TRBV4-1
j_call: TRBJ1-1
d_call: TRBD1

cdr3_nt: TGCAGTGCCCTCGCAGGACAGGGTAACACCGGGGAGCTGTTTTTT
cdr3_aa: CSALAGQGNTGELFF
clone_size: -
v_call: TRBV20-1
j_call: TRBJ2-2
d_call: TRBD1

cdr3_nt: TGTGCCATCAGTGACAGTCCATCGAATGAGCAGTTCTTC
cdr3_aa: CAISDSPSNEQFF
clone_size: few
v_call: TRBV10-3
j_call: TRBJ2-1
d_call: -

cdr3_nt: TGCAGCGTTTCCAGGGCCCAAGAGACCCAGTACTTC
cdr3_aa: CSVSRAQETQYF
clone_size: many
v_call: TRBV29-1
j_call: TRBJ2-5
d_call: -

cdr3_nt: TGTGCCGGCCAGGGGTCCAACACCGGGGAGCTGTTTTTT
cdr3_aa: CAGQGSNTGELFF
clone_size: -
v_call: TRBV2
j_call: TRBJ2-2
d_call: -

cdr3_nt: TGTGCCAGCAGCCATAGCGGGAGGATCTATGAGCAGTTCTTC
cdr3_aa: CASSHSGRIYEQFF
clone_size: -
v_call: TRBV12-3/TRBV12-4
j_call: TRBJ2-1
d_call: TRBD2

cdr3_nt: TGCAGTGCTAGAGATGACTCAGCTACGCAGTATTTT
cdr3_aa: CSARDDSATQYF
clone_size: -
v_call: TRBV20-1
j_call: TRBJ2-3
d_call: -

cdr3_nt: TGTGCCAGCAGCATCCGGGACACCAGCACAGATACGCAGTATTTT
cdr3_aa: CASSIRDTSTDTQYF
clone_size: -
v_call: TRBV7-6
j_call: TRBJ2-3
d_call: -

cdr3_nt: TGTGCCAGCAGCTTTGCTAGCGGGCAGGGGAAGACCCAGTACTTC
cdr3_aa: CASSFASGQGKTQYF
clone_size: -
v_call: TRBV7-2
j_call: TRBJ2-5
d_call: TRBD2

cdr3_nt: TGTGCCAGCAGTTTGGGGGGCCCTTCCTACAATGAGCAGTTCTTC
cdr3_aa: CASSLGGPSYNEQFF
clone_size: many
v_call: TRBV28
j_call: TRBJ2-1
d_call: -

cdr3_nt: TGTGCCAGCAGTTTTTTTGAAGGGTCTGAGCAGTTCTTC
cdr3_aa: CASSFFEGSEQFF
clone_size: -
v_call: TRBV12-3/TRBV12-4
j_call: TRBJ2-1
d_call: -

cdr3_nt: TGTGCCAGCAGCTTAGGAGGGGTGGACACTGAAGCTTTCTTT
cdr3_aa: CASSLGGVDTEAFF
clone_size: few
v_call: TRBV7-2
j_call: TRBJ1-1
d_call: -

cdr3_nt: TGTGCCACCAGCAGCCGGGCTACGATCTCCTACGAGCAGTACTTC
cdr3_aa: CATSSRATISYEQYF
clone_size: -
v_call: TRBV15
j_call: TRBJ2-7
d_call: -

cdr3_nt: TGCAGTGCCGGTCCTAGCTACGAGCAGTACTTC
cdr3_aa: CSAGPSYEQYF
clone_size: -
v_call: TRBV20-1
j_call: TRBJ2-7
d_call: -

cdr3_nt: TGTGCCATCAGTAGTGAGACATTTCTAGCGGCCCTCAGGGACGAGCAGTACTTC
cdr3_aa: CAISSETFLAALRDEQYF
clone_size: few
v_call: TRBV10-3
j_call: TRBJ2-7
d_call: TRBD2

cdr3_nt: TGCGCCAGCAGCCGGGGCCATATAGCGGGAGGGGGGAATGAGCAGTTCTTC
cdr3_aa: CASSRGHIAGGGNEQFF
clone_size: few
v_call: TRBV4-1
j_call: TRBJ2-1
d_call: TRBD2

cdr3_nt: TGCGCCAGCTCCGAGACTAGCGGGGGGGCGGATGAGCAGTTCTTC
cdr3_aa: CASSETSGGADEQFF
clone_size: few
v_call: TRBV5-1
j_call: TRBJ2-1
d_call: TRBD2

cdr3_nt: TGTGCCAGCTCACCACAGGGGGCGCGTGACACCGGGGAGCTGTTTTTT
cdr3_aa: CASSPQGARDTGELFF
clone_size: -
v_call: TRBV18
j_call: TRBJ2-2
d_call: TRBD1

cdr3_nt: TGTGCCAGCAGTTATCGGGGGCGCGGCTATGGCTACACCTTC
cdr3_aa: CASSYRGRGYGYTF
clone_size: -
v_call: TRBV12-3/TRBV12-4
j_call: TRBJ1-2
d_call: -

cdr3_nt: TGTGCCAGTAGCGAACAGGGTGCCTTCTACAATGAGCAGTTCTTC
cdr3_aa: CASSEQGAFYNEQFF
clone_size: few
v_call: TRBV19
j_call: TRBJ2-1
d_call: -

cdr3_nt: TGTGCCAGCGAGGGGGACCTGAACACCGGGGAGCTGTTTTTT
cdr3_aa: CASEGDLNTGELFF
clone_size: once
v_call: TRBV11-3
j_call: TRBJ2-2
d_call: -

cdr3_nt: TGTGCCAGCAGCTTAATGACTAGCGGGAGCTCCTACGAGCAGTACTTC
cdr3_aa: CASSLMTSGSSYEQYF
clone_size: -
v_call: TRBV7-6
j_call: TRBJ2-7
d_call: TRBD2

cdr3_nt: TGTGCCAGCAGCCCCATGGTTGGGACCCAGTACTTC
cdr3_aa: CASSPMVGTQYF
clone_size: -
v_call: TRBV7-8
j_call: TRBJ2-5
d_call: -

cdr3_nt: TGTGCCAGCAGCCGCGAGCATGGACTAGCGTTGCCGGGGGAGCTGTTTTTT
cdr3_aa: CASSREHGLALPGELFF
clone_size: many
v_call: TRBV7-9
j_call: TRBJ2-2
d_call: TRBD2

cdr3_nt: TGCAGTGCTAGTCCCAAGGGGCGGCCTTCCATTTATTCACCCCTCCACTTT
cdr3_aa: CSASPKGRPSIYSPLHF
clone_size: few
v_call: TRBV20-1
j_call: TRBJ1-6
d_call: -

cdr3_nt: TGTGCCAGCAGCTTTCCGGGGCCGAGAGAAAAACTGTTTTTT
cdr3_aa: CASSFPGPREKLFF
clone_size: -
v_call: TRBV7-8
j_call: TRBJ1-4
d_call: -

cdr3_nt: TGTGCCAGCAGCCGAGCGGGGGCCGGCCAGGAGACCCAGTACTTC
cdr3_aa: CASSRAGAGQETQYF
clone_size: -
v_call: TRBV12-3/TRBV12-4
j_call: TRBJ2-5
d_call: TRBD2

cdr3_nt: TGTGCCAGCAGCGGTCTTAGCGGCAATGAGCAGTTCTTC
cdr3_aa: CASSGLSGNEQFF
clone_size: few
v_call: TRBV7-8
j_call: TRBJ2-1
d_call: -

cdr3_nt: TGTGCCAGCAGCTTAAATCCTAGCGCGAGCTCCTACAATGAGCAGTTCTTC
cdr3_aa: CASSLNPSASSYNEQFF
clone_size: -
v_call: TRBV11-2
j_call: TRBJ2-1
d_call: -

cdr3_nt: TGTGCCAGCAGTTCTCAGTTTAGAATTCTGGTGAACACTGAAGCTTTCTTT
cdr3_aa: CASSSQFRILVNTEAFF
clone_size: -
v_call: TRBV12-3/TRBV12-4
j_call: TRBJ1-1
d_call: -

cdr3_nt: TGCGCCAGCAGCTTGGGGGACAGGGGCGGCTACACCTTC
cdr3_aa: CASSLGDRGGYTF
clone_size: many
v_call: TRBV5-1
j_call: TRBJ1-2
d_call: TRBD1

cdr3_nt: TGTGCCAGCAGCTATGCGGACAAGAACACTGAAGCTTTCTTT
cdr3_aa: CASSYADKNTEAFF
clone_size: -
v_call: TRBV7-9
j_call: TRBJ1-1
d_call: -

cdr3_nt: TGCGCCAGCAGCCACAGCGGGAGTATCTATGAGCAGTTCTTC
cdr3_aa: CASSHSGSIYEQFF
clone_size: many
v_call: TRBV5-1
j_call: TRBJ2-1
d_call: TRBD2

cdr3_nt: TGTGCCAGCAGCTTAGCCCCAGATTCCACCGGGGAGCTGTTTTTT
cdr3_aa: CASSLAPDSTGELFF
clone_size: -
v_call: TRBV7-7
j_call: TRBJ2-2
d_call: -

cdr3_nt: TGTGCCAGCAGTGACAGGGGGCGGTACACTGAAGCTTTCTTT
cdr3_aa: CASSDRGRYTEAFF
clone_size: once
v_call: TRBV6-1
j_call: TRBJ1-1
d_call: TRBD1

cdr3_nt: TGTGCCAGCAGCTCCCCTTTTGGCTACACCTTC
cdr3_aa: CASSSPFGYTF
clone_size: few
v_call: TRBV7-7
j_call: TRBJ1-2
d_call: -

cdr3_nt: TGCAGTGCTAGCCCGGGACAGGGAAATTCACCCCTCCACTTT
cdr3_aa: CSASPGQGNSPLHF
clone_size: few
v_call: TRBV20-1
j_call: TRBJ1-6
d_call: TRBD1

cdr3_nt: TGTGCCAGCAGACAGGGGGCCGTTAACACCGGGGAGCTGTTTTTT
cdr3_aa: CASRQGAVNTGELFF
clone_size: -
v_call: TRBV6-2/TRBV6-3
j_call: TRBJ2-2
d_call: TRBD1

cdr3_nt: TGTGCCAGCAGTTTGACTAGCGGGGGCATATACGAGCAGTACTTC
cdr3_aa: CASSLTSGGIYEQYF
clone_size: -
v_call: TRBV12-3/TRBV12-4
j_call: TRBJ2-7
d_call: TRBD2

cdr3_nt: TGTGCCAGCAGACTAGCGGTGGGCTACAATGAGCAGTTCTTC
cdr3_aa: CASRLAVGYNEQFF
clone_size: -
v_call: TRBV12-3/TRBV12-4
j_call: TRBJ2-1
d_call: TRBD2

cdr3_nt: TGTGCCAGCAGCTTGTCAGGGGTTACGGAGACCCAGTACTTC
cdr3_aa: CASSLSGVTETQYF
clone_size: few
v_call: TRBV5-5
j_call: TRBJ2-5
d_call: -

cdr3_nt: TGTGCCAGCAGTTTATGGGACAGGGTCCCTAATGAAAAACTGTTTTTT
cdr3_aa: CASSLWDRVPNEKLFF
clone_size: few
v_call: TRBV12-3/TRBV12-4
j_call: TRBJ1-4
d_call: TRBD1

cdr3_nt: TGTGCCAGCAGCACCAGAGGGGGCGCATCGGATACGCAGTATTTT
cdr3_aa: CASSTRGGASDTQYF
clone_size: -
v_call: TRBV7-3
j_call: TRBJ2-3
d_call: TRBD1

cdr3_nt: TGTGCCAGCGCCCTCCGGGGGGCGCAGGAGACCCAGTACTTC
cdr3_aa: CASALRGAQETQYF
clone_size: many
v_call: TRBV12-3/TRBV12-4
j_call: TRBJ2-5
d_call: -

cdr3_nt: TGTGCCAGCAGTCACTTTTCTTGGGACAGGGCAAACACCGGGGAGCTGTTTTTT
cdr3_aa: CASSHFSWDRANTGELFF
clone_size: -
v_call: TRBV12-3/TRBV12-4
j_call: TRBJ2-2
d_call: TRBD1

cdr3_nt: TGTGCCAGCAGCAGCGGGTTGGATGGCTACACCTTC
cdr3_aa: CASSSGLDGYTF
clone_size: -
v_call: TRBV28
j_call: TRBJ1-2
d_call: -

cdr3_nt: TGCGCCAGCAGCTCGCTCGTCATTTCAGGGGGCCGAGGGAACACTGAAGCTTTCTTT
cdr3_aa: CASSSLVISGGRGNTEAFF
clone_size: many
v_call: TRBV5-1
j_call: TRBJ1-1
d_call: TRBD1

cdr3_nt: TGCGCCAGCAGCTTGGGCCAAACGGTCGGGGAGCTGTTTTTT
cdr3_aa: CASSLGQTVGELFF
clone_size: -
v_call: TRBV5-1
j_call: TRBJ2-2
d_call: -

cdr3_nt: TGTGCCAGCAGCTGGGGACAGGGAAGCAATCAGCCCCAGCATTTT
cdr3_aa: CASSWGQGSNQPQHF
clone_size: few
v_call: TRBV5-6
j_call: TRBJ1-5
d_call: TRBD1

cdr3_nt: TGTGCCAGCAGCTCAGAGGGTGGTGGCTACACCTTC
cdr3_aa: CASSSEGGGYTF
clone_size: -
v_call: TRBV11-2
j_call: TRBJ1-2
d_call: -